What follows describes a single TCR beta chain. The antigen is not known. Relative to the germline gene, one junction end is altered; a read error may explain this. The CDR3 totals 13 residues. The data were taken from a study of T cell responses to AZD1222 COVID-19 vaccine. General study points: Across the whole spike, CD4 TCRs peaked at regions 160-218 and 743-854. Sampling captured repertoires only after the peak T cell response. Baseline antibody screening turned up just six seropositive AZD1222 recipients. With two AZD1222 doses given, Spike-specific TCR breadth and depth both rose.

Some clones are missing from TCRdb's copy, which holds only in-frame ones; the method was immunoSEQ multiplex PCR. The table has some 150,000 clones, more than 75% seen once; the top ten hold 4.1%. The sample in question was peripheral blood, obtained on day 0 of MenACWY control vaccination. This chain connects TRBV12-3 or TRBV12-4 to TRBJ2-7; maybe TRBD2 (7 bases). The TCR was taken from an adult in good health. The CDR3 region has the DNA TGTGCCAGCAGTTTCAGGGGAGGGAAGGACAACCTCTTC. As protein: CASSFRGGKDNLF.